Below are 18 T cell receptor beta chains sequenced from a single sample in a study of tumor-infiltrating lymphocytes in primary liver carcinoma (dated by TCRdb to 2016 to 2017). Blood RNA was extracted from unsorted whole blood using TRIzol reagent, and germline DNA was obtained with the DNeasy Blood & Tissue kit. The reads were generated on an Illumina HiSeq 2500. Starting from around 520 ng total RNA, TCRbeta-specific cDNA was produced by reverse transcription with a constant-region primer and ProtoScript II reverse transcriptase. The TCRbeta libraries were prepared through three rounds of nested multiplex PCR following a slightly modified ARM-PCR procedure. Each of the first two PCR rounds ran for around 9 cycles and used multiplex TRBV1-TRBV30 forward primers together with a Cbeta reverse primer. TCRdb reprocessed the public reads (quality trimming at Q25 with fastp, clone calling with MiXCR) and kept in-frame beta chains. All rows with the same CDR3 protein become a single entry with the most common DNA and genes. In all, the sample holds about 350,000 distinct CDR3 sequences, and roughly two thirds of those were seen once. Of the sample, about 6.1% is held by the ten largest clones.

Sequencing was performed on peripheral blood. The receptors come from a man aged 40-55 years with primary liver carcinoma and hepatitis B virus infection.

Worth noting for this clonotype: An end of the junction does not agree with germline; a read error may underlie this. The rearrangement links TRBV11-3 to TRBJ2-1; D ambiguous. Looked up from germline, CDR1 is SGHNT and CDR2 is YENEEA. The CDR3 has 12 residues. The DNA of the CDR3 is TGTGCCAGCAGCTCCAGTGACTTGGAGCAGTCCTTC. Its translation is CASSSSDLEQSF.

V usage is TRBV12-3 or TRBV12-4 and J usage is TRBJ2-2, with TRBD1 matching 8 bases. V was pared by 10 bases and J by 0 bases, with 10 bases of the junction left unmatched. CDR3 length equals 16 residues. CDR3 in DNA: TGTGCCAACAGAAGGGACAGGAATCCGAACACCGGGGAGCTGTTTTTT. Protein product: CANRRDRNPNTGELFF.

As to this clonotype: This could be a read error, since a much larger clone is one nucleotide away. This chain joins TRBV4-1 and TRBJ2-5, with D perhaps TRBD2 (5 bases). Germline CDR1 MGHRA, CDR2 YSYEKL. This CDR3 is built from 13 residues. The CDR3 DNA reads TGCGCCAGCAGCCAAGGTTCCTGGGAGACCCCGTACTTC. Encoded protein: CASSQGSWETPYF.

The sample holds a few counts of this clonotype. The CDR3 bases are TGCGCCAGCAGTGAGAAGACAGGGGTCCAGAACGAGCAGTACTTC. Residues: CASSEKTGVQNEQYF. The genes are TRBV10-1 and TRBJ2-7, with 8 bases fitting TRBD1. This CDR3 has 15 residues. Per germline, CDR1 WNHNN and CDR2 SYGVQD (reference sequence). V shed 2 bases, J shed 5 bases, and the junction held 8 bases outside the gene matches.

In regard to this clonotype: The junction does not match germline at one end; this may be a read error. The rearrangement joins TRBV11-2 to TRBJ2-5; the D gene could be TRBD1 or TRBD2 (5 bases each). This CDR3 spans 13 amino acids. CDR1 is SGHAT, CDR2 FQNNGV, per germline. The DNA of the CDR3 is TGTGCCAGTAGCCTGGGGACGGAAGAGACCAAGTACTTC. It codes for CASSLGTEETKYF.

At least ten counts were recorded for this clonotype. V usage is TRBV6-2 or TRBV6-3 and J usage is TRBJ2-1, with 8 bases fitting TRBD2. The CDR3 consists of 13 residues. Germline-derived CDR1 and CDR2 are MNHEY and SVGEGT. With V trimmed by 10 bases and J by 10 bases, 12 bases remained unmatched. The chain's CDR3 is CATGGLAGLEQFF. The CDR3 region has the DNA TGTGCCACCGGGGGCCTAGCGGGTTTGGAGCAGTTCTTC.

At least ten counts were recorded for this clonotype. The gene calls are TRBV10-3 and TRBJ1-5; D ambiguous. Deletions cut 6 bases from V and 1 base from J, with 7 bases between. CDR1 and CDR2 from the germline V gene are ENHRY and SYGVKD. CDR3 length: 13 residues. CDR3 residues: CAIRQNSNQPQHF. Written as DNA, the CDR3 is TGTGCCATCAGACAGAACAGCAATCAGCCCCAGCATTTT.

On this clonotype: At one boundary the junction diverges from the germline segment, which might be a read error. The chain combines TRBV11-2 with TRBJ2-5; D uncertain. The CDR3 totals 17 residues. CDR1 and CDR2 from the germline V gene are SGHAT and FQNNGV. The CDR3 nucleotides are TGTGCCAGCAGCTTTGTCGCGACCAACGGCATTCAAGAGACACAGTACTTC. Its protein product is CASSFVATNGIQETQYF.

Note on this clonotype: Since no conserved phenylalanine or tryptophan closes the CDR3, a read error is the likely cause. V is TRBV6-2 or TRBV6-3 and J is TRBJ1-5; D is unclear. Germline V gene lookup returns CDR1 MNHEY and CDR2 SVGEGT. The CDR3 extends over 13 amino acids. This CDR3 is CASSYQLNQPQHY. The CDR3 DNA reads as TGTGCCAGCAGTTATCAGCTTAATCAGCCTCAGCATTAT.

The chain is built from TRBV18 and TRBJ2-7, with D perhaps given as TRBD1 or TRBD2 (5 bases each). V was cut by 2 bases and J by 4 bases, with 15 bases left in between. The germline gives CDR1 KGHSH, CDR2 LQKENI. The CDR3 is made up of 15 amino acids. The CDR3 is CASSPKGASPYEQYF. The CDR3 DNA is TGTGCCAGCTCACCAAAAGGGGCTAGCCCTTACGAGCAGTACTTC.

This clonotype was seen ten or more times. The chain recombines TRBV4-1 with TRBJ2-1, with 9 bases lining up with TRBD1. J gave up 8 bases and V 4 bases, and 9 bases lay outside the gene matches. CDR1 and CDR2 from the germline V gene are MGHRA and YSYEKL. The CDR3 sequence is 15 residues long. CDR3 nucleotides: TGCGCCAGCAGCCGCGGGACAGGGATTGGAGATGAGCAGTTCTTC. This encodes CASSRGTGIGDEQFF.

The gene calls are TRBV25-1 and TRBJ1-2; the D gene is possibly TRBD1 (5 bases). This CDR3 is built from 14 residues. Germline V gene lookup returns CDR1 MGHDK and CDR2 SYGVNS. V shed 6 bases and J shed 8 bases, with 19 bases lying between them. The CDR3 is CASRRGDLIQGYTF. As DNA, the CDR3 is TGTGCCAGCAGAAGAGGGGATCTCATACAGGGCTACACCTTC.

As for this clonotype: One end of the junction varies from germline; a read error may be responsible. This sequence joins TRBV11-2 and TRBJ2-5; TRBD2 might be the D (5 bases). The CDR3 is 12 amino acids. Germline lookup yields CDR1 SGHAT and CDR2 FQNNGV. The CDR3 region is CASSFTGETQYF. The DNA for the CDR3 is TGTGCCAGCAGCTTCACCGGGGAGACCCAGTATTTC.

With respect to this clonotype: Possible read error: a much larger clone is one base away. Because the CDR3's place on the DNA is in doubt, the DNA is left out and the CDR3 is given as listed by TCRdb. The chain couples TRBV28 to TRBJ1-6. CDR1 and CDR2 from the germline V gene are MDHEN and SYDVKM. The CDR3 comprises 14 residues, both ends counted. The CDR3: CVSSLLLWASPLHF.

The gene calls are TRBV28 and TRBJ1-2; D perhaps matches TRBD1 (6 bases). Trimming took off 6 bases at V and 4 bases at J, with 12 bases between the two ends. The CDR3 covers 13 residues. Germline loops: CDR1 MDHEN, CDR2 SYDVKM. The CDR3 DNA sequence: TGTGCCAGCAGCACAGGGTATAGCTATGGCTACACCTTC. It translates to CASSTGYSYGYTF.

The chain recombines TRBV10-2 with TRBJ2-1; 8 bases are shared with TRBD1. The J segment lost 7 bases and the V segment lost 6 bases, leaving 11 bases of the junction unmatched. Looked up from germline, CDR1 is WSHSY and CDR2 is SAAADI. CDR3 length: 15 amino acids. CDR3 in amino acids: CASSREQGVNNEQFF. CDR3 nucleotides: TGCGCCAGCAGCCGGGAACAGGGGGTAAATAATGAGCAGTTCTTC.

This clonotype has at least ten counts. The chain is built from TRBV6-5 and TRBJ2-1; D not resolved. V was clipped by 2 bases and J by 8 bases, with 16 bases between them. This CDR3 has 15 amino acids. CDR1 is MNHEY, CDR2 SVGAGI, per germline. The CDR3: CASSYALRGEDEQFF. Written as DNA, the CDR3 is TGTGCCAGCAGTTACGCCCTCCGTGGAGAAGATGAGCAGTTCTTC.

The table lists this clonotype with a count of one. Its ends do not fully match the called genes, so a read error is possible. This chain uses TRBV6-1 with TRBJ2-5; 9 nucleotides line up with TRBD2. The CDR3 covers 14 residues. Germline V gene sequence: CDR1 MNHNS, CDR2 SASEGT. The CDR3 is CASTIAGDSQTQYF. The CDR3 DNA reads TGCGCCAGCACCATAGCGGGAGACTCACAGACCCAGTACTTC.